The rows below give T cell receptor beta chains drawn from one sample of a study of patients and donors after allogeneic stem cell transplantation. TCRdb passed the RT-PCR reads through MiXCR, listing each CDR3 protein once. Of hundreds of thousands of distinct CDR3 sequences detected, 16% appear once; the ten largest clones hold less than 9.5%. The sequenced sample consisted of blood, either unsorted or a sorted T cell fraction (not recorded which). Every receptor here comes from a human donor who was either an allogeneic HSCT recipient or a stem cell or donor lymphocyte infusion donor (not recorded which). It is not recorded whose cells these are; they may come from a transplant donor. Both conserved end residues are part of each CDR3. Each record gives: CDR3 length, J gene, D gene, V gene, CDR3 protein. The D gene is left open where the match is weak.

CDR3 length: 14
J gene: TRBJ1-2
D gene: TRBD1
V gene: TRBV7-2
CDR3 protein: CASSLDRGEGGYTF

CDR3 length: 16
J gene: TRBJ2-3
D gene: -
V gene: TRBV7-8
CDR3 protein: CASSPGRFERTDTQYF

CDR3 length: 14
J gene: TRBJ2-5
D gene: TRBD2
V gene: TRBV5-1
CDR3 protein: CASSLTGTTETQYF

CDR3 length: 13
J gene: TRBJ1-1
D gene: -
V gene: TRBV12-3/TRBV12-4
CDR3 protein: CASSFGRGTEAFF

CDR3 length: 16
J gene: TRBJ1-2
D gene: -
V gene: TRBV5-1
CDR3 protein: CASSRDMRTLPYGYTF

CDR3 length: 12
J gene: TRBJ1-5
D gene: -
V gene: TRBV12-3/TRBV12-4
CDR3 protein: CASRWAFGPQHF

CDR3 length: 16
J gene: TRBJ1-1
D gene: -
V gene: TRBV30
CDR3 protein: CAWSWTPRGANTEAFF

CDR3 length: 14
J gene: TRBJ2-1
D gene: -
V gene: TRBV5-1
CDR3 protein: CASGTEGINNEQFF

CDR3 length: 16
J gene: TRBJ1-5
D gene: -
V gene: TRBV7-9
CDR3 protein: CASSSPGGLNNQPQHF

CDR3 length: 16
J gene: TRBJ2-3
D gene: TRBD2
V gene: TRBV5-1
CDR3 protein: CASSFKLAGLADTQYF

CDR3 length: 13
J gene: TRBJ2-3
D gene: -
V gene: TRBV27
CDR3 protein: CASSFTGTDTQYF

CDR3 length: 14
J gene: TRBJ2-7
D gene: TRBD1
V gene: TRBV27
CDR3 protein: CASSSNRGLGEQYF

CDR3 length: 14
J gene: TRBJ2-5
D gene: -
V gene: TRBV4-3
CDR3 protein: CASSRTWLAETQYF

CDR3 length: 16
J gene: TRBJ2-7
D gene: -
V gene: TRBV11-2
CDR3 protein: CASSSTVGRGLYEQYF

CDR3 length: 14
J gene: TRBJ1-6
D gene: TRBD1
V gene: TRBV5-4
CDR3 protein: CASIDREANSPLHF

CDR3 length: 14
J gene: TRBJ1-5
D gene: -
V gene: TRBV20-1
CDR3 protein: CSARVGAGNQPQHF

CDR3 length: 13
J gene: TRBJ2-7
D gene: -
V gene: TRBV6-1
CDR3 protein: CASKGEGRSEQYF

CDR3 length: 17
J gene: TRBJ1-1
D gene: -
V gene: TRBV12-3/TRBV12-4
CDR3 protein: CASTKTIRTTINTEAFF

CDR3 length: 17
J gene: TRBJ2-1
D gene: -
V gene: TRBV7-9
CDR3 protein: CASSLAWRSGPVNEQFF

CDR3 length: 15
J gene: TRBJ2-3
D gene: TRBD2
V gene: TRBV12-3/TRBV12-4
CDR3 protein: CASSHSGGREDTQYF

CDR3 length: 15
J gene: TRBJ2-1
D gene: TRBD2
V gene: TRBV19
CDR3 protein: CASSHERGVYNEQFF

CDR3 length: 15
J gene: TRBJ1-5
D gene: -
V gene: TRBV12-3/TRBV12-4
CDR3 protein: CASSYRGGVTQPQHF

CDR3 length: 12
J gene: TRBJ2-7
D gene: -
V gene: TRBV7-8
CDR3 protein: CASSLGGWEQYF

CDR3 length: 14
J gene: TRBJ2-4
D gene: TRBD2
V gene: TRBV20-1
CDR3 protein: CSAKTSGGGSIQYF

CDR3 length: 16
J gene: TRBJ2-3
D gene: -
V gene: TRBV5-1
CDR3 protein: CASSPKGGISTDTQYF

CDR3 length: 16
J gene: TRBJ2-1
D gene: -
V gene: TRBV12-3/TRBV12-4
CDR3 protein: CASSLGILYRGDEQFF

CDR3 length: 12
J gene: TRBJ1-2
D gene: TRBD1
V gene: TRBV6-6
CDR3 protein: CASRQGSYGYTF

CDR3 length: 15
J gene: TRBJ2-7
D gene: TRBD2
V gene: TRBV7-2
CDR3 protein: CASSLERGPNYEQYF

CDR3 length: 11
J gene: TRBJ1-1
D gene: TRBD1
V gene: TRBV7-8
CDR3 protein: CASSLTGGAFF

CDR3 length: 15
J gene: TRBJ2-7
D gene: TRBD2
V gene: TRBV6-5
CDR3 protein: CASSYSTSGGYEQYF

CDR3 length: 15
J gene: TRBJ2-2
D gene: TRBD1
V gene: TRBV20-1
CDR3 protein: CSARDRRTGTGELFF

CDR3 length: 16
J gene: TRBJ1-1
D gene: -
V gene: TRBV18
CDR3 protein: CASSPKNVRRGTEAFF

CDR3 length: 18
J gene: TRBJ2-2
D gene: TRBD2
V gene: TRBV9
CDR3 protein: CASSVSSGGRKSSGELFF

CDR3 length: 16
J gene: TRBJ2-3
D gene: -
V gene: TRBV5-1
CDR3 protein: CASRGAGRDIGDTQYF

CDR3 length: 13
J gene: TRBJ1-3
D gene: -
V gene: TRBV4-1
CDR3 protein: CASTRVPGNTIYF

CDR3 length: 15
J gene: TRBJ1-1
D gene: TRBD1
V gene: TRBV5-1
CDR3 protein: CASSLGGTVNTEAFF

CDR3 length: 14
J gene: TRBJ2-5
D gene: TRBD2
V gene: TRBV7-7
CDR3 protein: CASSPGLAEETQYF

CDR3 length: 13
J gene: TRBJ2-3
D gene: -
V gene: TRBV6-6
CDR3 protein: CATILGRGDTQYF